Below are 7 T cell receptor beta chains sequenced from a single sample in a study of response to subunit inactivated influenza vaccine. TCRdb redid the calling of the RT-PCR reads with MiXCR, one entry per CDR3 protein. This sample has 300,000 to 350,000 distinct CDR3 sequences, with over 20% found just once. The material sequenced was PBMCs from blood, taken approximately 20 months after vaccination. The receptors originated from a man between 50 and 69 years old who received an inactivated influenza vaccine.

This clonotype came up a few times. The chain uses TRBV12-3 or TRBV12-4 and TRBJ2-7; D not resolved. V lost 2 bases, J lost 3 bases, and 8 bases lay in between. The CDR3 sequence is 13 residues long. The CDR3 spells CASSLSTFYEQYF. DNA of the CDR3: TGTGCCAGCAGTTTATCCACATTCTACGAGCAGTACTTC.

The chain couples TRBV11-2 to TRBJ1-1; D gene ambiguous. The CDR3 sequence is 14 residues long. The V gene lost 1 base and the J gene lost 4 bases, with 10 bases spanning the gap. Per germline, CDR1 SGHAT and CDR2 FQNNGV. For the CDR3, the DNA is TGTGCCAGCAGCTTAGCTTTGCTGGGCACTGAAGCTTTCTTT. Its protein product is CASSLALLGTEAFF. The variable domain in full, completed from reference TRBV11-2 and TRBJ1-1, reads EAGVAQSPRYKIIEKRQSVAFWCNPISGHATLYWYQQILGQGPKLLIQFQNNGVVDDSQLPKDRFSAERLKGVDSTLKIQPAKLEDSAVYLCASSLALLGTEAFFGQGTRLTVV.

The chain carries TRBV15 and TRBJ2-5; D remains unclear. CDR1 and CDR2 (germline): LNHNV, YYDKDF (reference sequence). Trimming cost V 2 bases and J 2 bases, with 9 bases left between them. The CDR3 contains 14 residues. The CDR3 here is CATSRRLTQETQYF. In DNA, the CDR3 is TGTGCCACCAGCAGACGGTTGACGCAAGAGACCCAGTACTTC.

The chain is built from TRBV6-1 and TRBJ2-7, with 9 nucleotides matching TRBD2. Per germline, CDR1 MNHNS and CDR2 SASEGT. The CDR3 consists of 14 residues. V lost 6 bases and J lost 7; bases outside the gene matches: 10. CDR3 sequence reads: CASRVAGGYEEQYF. As DNA, the CDR3 is TGTGCCAGCAGAGTTGCGGGGGGGTATGAAGAGCAGTACTTC.

The J gene is TRBJ2-1, the V gene TRBV7-2; D is ambiguous. The CDR3 runs to 12 residues. Trimming stripped 1 base from V and 10 bases from J, with 8 bases between. CDR1 is SGHTA and CDR2 is FQGNSA in the germline V gene. The CDR3 nucleotides read TGTGCCAGCAGCTTAGGGTCGCGGGAGCAGTTCTTC. The encoded protein is CASSLGSREQFF.

The rearrangement links TRBV4-2 to TRBJ2-1, with D possibly TRBD1 on 6 matching bases. The V gene lost 0 bases and the J gene lost 4 bases, with 10 bases spanning the gap. Germline CDR1 and CDR2: LGHNA and YNFKEQ. The CDR3 is 15 amino acids. CDR3 nucleotides: TGTGCCAGCAGCCAAGAACAGGGACCTTACAATGAGCAGTTCTTC. It yields the protein CASSQEQGPYNEQFF.

In its sample, this clonotype was seen a few times. This chain joins TRBV7-2 and TRBJ1-5; no firm D call. Germline V CDR1 and CDR2: SGHTA, FQGNSA. The CDR3 spans 13 residues. Deletions cut 4 bases from V and 5 bases from J, with 9 bases between. The CDR3 reads CASSSSPDQPQHF. The CDR3 DNA follows: TGTGCCAGCAGCTCCAGCCCTGATCAGCCCCAGCATTTT.